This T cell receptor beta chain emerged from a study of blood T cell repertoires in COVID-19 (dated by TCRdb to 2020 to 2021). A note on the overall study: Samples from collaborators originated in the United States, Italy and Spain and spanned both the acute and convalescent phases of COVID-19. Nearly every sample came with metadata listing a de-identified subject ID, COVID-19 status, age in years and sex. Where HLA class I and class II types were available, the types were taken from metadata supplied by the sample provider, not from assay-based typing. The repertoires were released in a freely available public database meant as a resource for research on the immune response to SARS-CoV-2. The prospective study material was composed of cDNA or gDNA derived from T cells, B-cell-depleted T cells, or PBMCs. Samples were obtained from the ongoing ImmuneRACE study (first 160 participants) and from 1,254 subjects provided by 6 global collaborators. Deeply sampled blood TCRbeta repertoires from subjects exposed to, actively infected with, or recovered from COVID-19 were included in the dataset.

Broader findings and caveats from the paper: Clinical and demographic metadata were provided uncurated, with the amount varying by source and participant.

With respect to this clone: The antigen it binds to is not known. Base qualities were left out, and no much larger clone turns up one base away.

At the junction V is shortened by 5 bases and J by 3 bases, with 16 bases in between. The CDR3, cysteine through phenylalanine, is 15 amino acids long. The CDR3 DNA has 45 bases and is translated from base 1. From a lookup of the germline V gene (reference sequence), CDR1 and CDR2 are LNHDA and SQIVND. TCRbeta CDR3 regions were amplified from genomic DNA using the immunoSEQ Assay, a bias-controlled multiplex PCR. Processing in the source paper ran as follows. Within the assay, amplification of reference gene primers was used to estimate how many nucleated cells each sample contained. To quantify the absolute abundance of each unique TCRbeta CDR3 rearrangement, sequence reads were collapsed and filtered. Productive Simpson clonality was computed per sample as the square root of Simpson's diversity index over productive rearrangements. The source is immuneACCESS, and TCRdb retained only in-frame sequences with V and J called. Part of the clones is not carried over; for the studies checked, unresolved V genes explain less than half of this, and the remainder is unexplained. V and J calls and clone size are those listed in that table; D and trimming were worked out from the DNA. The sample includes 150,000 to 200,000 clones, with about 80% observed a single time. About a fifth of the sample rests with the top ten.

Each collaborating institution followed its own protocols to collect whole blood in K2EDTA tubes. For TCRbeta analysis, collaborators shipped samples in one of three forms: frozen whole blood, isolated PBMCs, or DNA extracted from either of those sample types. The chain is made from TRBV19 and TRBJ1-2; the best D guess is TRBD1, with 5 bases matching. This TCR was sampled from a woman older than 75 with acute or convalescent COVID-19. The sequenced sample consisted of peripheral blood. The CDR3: CASSPWTQSDYGYTF. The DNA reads TGTGCCAGTAGTCCCTGGACACAATCGGACTATGGCTACACCTTC.